This TCR beta chain was obtained from a study of identical twins listed by TCRdb under 2016. Broadly, across the study: The study deep-sequenced TCR alpha and beta repertoires from monozygotic twins, unrelated adults of various ages and cord blood to test whether fetal clonotypes persist. To rule out contamination, the twin experiments were replicated at different times with different library preparation protocols.

What the authors observed across the whole study: Fewer insertions were carried by abundant cord blood beta clonotypes; a weaker similar trend was observed in young adult naive repertoires, while no such trend was observed in memory repertoires. Compared with coincidental sharing between unrelated individuals, out-of-frame TCR alpha sequences shared between twins had an excess of sequences with low generation probability. Conclusions relied on cross-sectional statistical analysis, since the same donors could not be followed over many years. Zero-insertion analyses could be partly confounded by invariant T cells such as MAIT and iNKT, although diverse VJ usage argued against such confounding for most clonotypes. In monozygotic twins, recombination models systematically underestimated out-of-frame TCR alpha sharing, but the models matched the sharing seen between unrelated individuals. Excess twin sharing in beta out-of-frame sequences was weaker because fewer shared sequences lowered the signal-to-noise ratio.

The V end loses 2 bases and the J end loses 8 bases, and a stretch of 19 bases separates them. From a lookup of the germline V gene (reference sequence), CDR1 and CDR2 are LGHDT and YNNKEL. The CDR3 has 16 amino acids, counting the end cysteine and phenylalanine. Only CDR3 DNA is held: 48 bases, read in frame from base 1. The library was obtained by 5' RACE. Sequencing was carried out with an Illumina HiSeq 2000. Template switching introduced a universal primer binding site; the final cDNA contained a unique molecular identifier, enabling accurate counting of TCR cDNA molecules. First-strand cDNA for TCR alpha and beta chains was synthesized from specific primers in the conserved constant-segment region. To control for contamination, every cDNA library was double barcoded, receiving both a SMART-Mk sample barcode and Illumina barcodes. TruSeq adapter sequences and Illumina sample barcodes were added in two successive PCR steps. TCR alpha and beta cDNA libraries were sequenced on the Illumina HiSeq platform with custom primers. The authors' analysis ran thus. Raw reads were processed with MiGEC to extract unique molecular identifiers, and MiXCR was used to determine CDR3 positions. Recombination models were inferred per individual with the repgenHMM and IGoR tools using an EM algorithm. The tcR package in R was used for shared clonotype analysis, with sharing normalized by the product of cloneset sizes. Out-of-frame nonproductive sequences were analyzed to study raw recombination free of thymic and clonal selection effects. In-frame beta chains were kept once TCRdb had trimmed the public reads at Q25 with fastp and called clones with MiXCR. Entries that share a CDR3 protein sequence are merged under the most common genes and DNA. TCRdb, not the authors, supplied the V and J calls. The sample records about 660,000 distinct CDR3 sequences, approximately 9% of which are singletons. The top ten clonotypes cover roughly 0.9% of the sample.

This clonotype was counted between two and nine times. Its antigen has not been determined. The input lacks base qualities; no much larger clone sits a single base away. Every donor was a healthy Caucasian. The twin cohort comprised three pairs of female monozygotic twins, all aged roughly 18 to 29 years. Peripheral blood mononuclear cells were the source from which RNA for the TCR libraries was isolated. The same data also contributed to another study, on yellow fever vaccine responses in identical twins. Taken from the second paper: According to the authors, in identical twins the way T cells responded to vaccination appeared partly convergent and partly personalized. Focusing on identical twins, the study followed the T cell clones that responded to the vaccine, and did so with precision.

The sequenced sample consisted of PBMCs. The sequence links TRBV3-1 to TRBJ2-1, and TRBD1 may be the D gene, going by 6 matching bases. The clonotype was recovered from a woman in her late teens or twenties in good health. The DNA reads as follows: TGTGCCAGCAGCCAACAAGGGAACAGGGTCGGAGATGAGCAGTTCTTC. The resulting protein is CASSQQGNRVGDEQFF.